Below, 2 T cell receptor beta chains from the same sample are listed, as sequenced in a study of blood T cells in healthy people across ages. Sample-barcoded 5' priming and a J-beta primer mix drove a second PCR of about 6 to 12 cycles. TCRdb ran MiXCR on the 5' RACE reads and lists one entry per CDR3 protein. The data hold about 570,000 distinct CDR3 sequences, with about 25% observed a single time. Sequencing input: blood. These receptors were collected from a woman in her seventies in good health.

The chain is built from TRBV5-4 and TRBJ2-4, with no clear D. V was pared by 0 bases and J by 3 bases, with 7 bases between. This CDR3 has 14 amino acids. Looked up from germline, CDR1 is SGHNT and CDR2 is YYREEE (reference sequence). The CDR3 DNA reads TGTGCCAGCAGCTTGGGTCTGATCAAAAACATTCAGTACTTC. Encoded protein: CASSLGLIKNIQYF. The entire variable domain, with the rest obtained from reference TRBV5-4 and TRBJ2-4, is as follows: ETGVTQSPTHLIKTRGQQVTLRCSSQSGHNTVSWYQQALGQGPQFIFQYYREEENGRGNFPPRFSGLQFPNYSSELNVNALELDDSALYLCASSLGLIKNIQYFGAGTRLSVL.

This chain links TRBV7-2 with TRBJ1-4; D is undetermined. The CDR3 contains 12 residues. V was cut by 5 bases and J by 8 bases, with 9 bases left in between. CDR1 and CDR2 (germline): SGHTA, FQGNSA. CDR3 in DNA: TGTGCCAGCAGCCATGTAGGGGAAAAACTGTTTTTT. Its translation: CASSHVGEKLFF. Full variable domain (missing parts from reference TRBV7-2 and TRBJ1-4): GAGVSQSPSNKVTEKGKDVELRCDPISGHTALYWYRQSLGQGLEFLIYFQGNSAPDKSGLPSDRFSAERTGGSVSTLTIQRTQQEDSAVYLCASSHVGEKLFFGSGTQLSVL.